A single sample gave rise to the 9 T cell receptor beta chains below, sequenced in a study of T cells expressing NK-cell markers (dated by TCRdb to about 2020). Library preparation employed 5' RACE. TCRdb records Illumina HiSeq 2000 as the sequencer. The reads went through TCRdb reprocessing, and each CDR3 protein sequence gets one entry with no DNA. In this sample's table one finds some 410,000 distinct CDR3 sequences. The top ten clones comprise 7.3% of the sample. The sequencing input was blood T cells: a sorted CD56 or NKG2C T cell subset, CD4+ or CD8+ T cells, or bulk PBMC T cells (not recorded which). Source of these receptors: a woman between 18 and 70 years old in good health.

The J gene is TRBJ1-5, the V gene TRBV18. The germline V gene has CDR1 KGHSH and CDR2 LQKENI. The CDR3 extends over 14 amino acids. The CDR3 protein is CASSPEQNNQPQHF. The full variable domain, in which reference TRBV18 and TRBJ1-5 provide the parts outside the CDR3, is NAGVMQNPRHLVRRRGQEARLRCSPMKGHSHVYWYRQLPEEGLKFMVYLQKENIIDESGMPKERFSAEFPKEGPSILRIQQVVRGDSAAYFCASSPEQNNQPQHFGDGTRLSIL.

The chain joins TRBV7-8 to TRBJ1-4. The CDR3 is 14 amino acids. Germline assignment: CDR1 SGHVS and CDR2 FQNEAQ. The CDR3 sequence: CASSQFWFSEKLFF.

The chain couples TRBV12-3 or TRBV12-4 to TRBJ2-3; the D gene TCRdb calls, TRBD2, cannot be checked with no DNA. CDR3 size: 17 residues. The chain's CDR3 is CASSRRLAEDGTDTQYF.

The chain has TRBV6-5 and TRBJ1-4; TCRdb names TRBD1, which stays unverified in the absence of DNA. This CDR3 comprises 16 residues. From germline, CDR1 is MNHEY and CDR2 SVGAGI. CDR3 sequence: CASSSATGTGYEKLFF.

The CDR3 loop is CASSFSGTSGATFGEQYF. The chain links TRBV11-2 to TRBJ2-7; TCRdb calls TRBD2, which cannot be checked without DNA. Germline-derived CDR1 and CDR2 are SGHAT and FQNNGV. CDR3 length equals 18 residues.

The chain recombines TRBV29-1 with TRBJ2-1; TCRdb proposes TRBD2, but this gene call is untestable without DNA. CDR1 SQVTM and CDR2 ANQGSEA come from the germline V gene. This CDR3 is built from 13 residues. The CDR3 protein is CSVVASAYNEQFF.

This rearrangement joins TRBV5-1 to TRBJ2-7. This CDR3 has 16 residues. Germline assignment: CDR1 SGHRS and CDR2 YFSETQ. This chain's CDR3 is CASSSFDGRGTYEQYF.

The chain links TRBV12-3 or TRBV12-4 to TRBJ2-2; no DNA is available, so the TRBD2 call from TCRdb remains unchecked. The CDR3 has 16 residues. CDR3 amino acids: CASSRPVLAGAGELFF.

This chain links TRBV9 with TRBJ2-2; as DNA is missing, the TRBD1 call by TCRdb cannot be tested. Germline CDR1 SGDLS, CDR2 YYNGEE. CDR3 length: 14 residues. The CDR3: CASSETGAAGELFF.